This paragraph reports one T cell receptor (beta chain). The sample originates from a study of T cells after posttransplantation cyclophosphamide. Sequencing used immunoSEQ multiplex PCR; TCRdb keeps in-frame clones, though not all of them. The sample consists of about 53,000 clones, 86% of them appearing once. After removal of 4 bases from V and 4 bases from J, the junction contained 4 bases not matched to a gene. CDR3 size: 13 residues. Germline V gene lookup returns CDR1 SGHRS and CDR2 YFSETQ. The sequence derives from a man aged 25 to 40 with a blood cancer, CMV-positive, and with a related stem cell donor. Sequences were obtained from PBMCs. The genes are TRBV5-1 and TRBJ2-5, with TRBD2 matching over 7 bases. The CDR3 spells CASSRGLGETQYF. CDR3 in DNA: TGCGCCAGCAGCCGAGGACTAGGAGAGACCCAGTACTTC.